A selection of T cell receptor beta chains follows, all from one sample in a study of CD8 T cells in Susac syndrome. MiXCR, applied by TCRdb to the immunoSEQ multiplex PCR reads, yields one record per CDR3 protein. This repertoire shows over 150,000 distinct CDR3 sequences, about 93% found once; its top ten account for approximately 0.099%. Sequencing input: CD4+ T cells from PBMCs. These receptors were obtained from a human donor with Susac syndrome. Both conserved end residues are part of each CDR3. D genes are given only for firm matches. Some rows mark clone size as missing; the rest say once, few, many or name a class of expanded clone.

size,D,J,length,V,CDR3,DNA
.,.,TRBJ2-3,12,TRBV11-2,CASSWGLDTQYF,TGTGCCAGCAGCTGGGGACTCGATACGCAGTATTTT
.,TRBD1,TRBJ1-1,12,TRBV29-1,CSGGDRVAEAFF,TGCAGCGGGGGGGACAGGGTTGCTGAAGCTTTCTTT
.,.,TRBJ1-2,14,TRBV15,CATSRDREGDGYTF,TGTGCCACCAGCAGAGATAGAGAGGGAGATGGCTACACCTTC
.,.,TRBJ1-5,13,TRBV27,CASSLDSYQPQHF,TGTGCCAGCAGTTTGGACAGTTATCAGCCCCAGCATTTT
.,TRBD2,TRBJ2-2,15,TRBV12-3/TRBV12-4,CASSRGRSSSGELFF,TGTGCCAGCAGCCGCGGGAGAAGTTCGTCCGGGGAGCTGTTTTTT
.,TRBD2,TRBJ2-1,16,TRBV28,CASSLGGTSGMFEQFF,TGTGCCAGCAGTTTAGGCGGGACTAGCGGGATGTTTGAGCAGTTCTTC
few,.,TRBJ2-5,13,TRBV2,CASSRRDQETQYF,TGTGCCAGCAGTCGGCGGGACCAAGAGACCCAGTACTTC
.,TRBD2,TRBJ2-7,13,TRBV19,CASSVSRGYEQYF,TGTGCCAGTAGTGTTTCGCGGGGGTACGAGCAGTACTTC
.,TRBD1,TRBJ2-6,18,TRBV15,CATSSLDRGRLGANVLTF,TGTGCCACCAGCAGCCTTGACAGGGGGCGCTTGGGGGCCAACGTCCTGACTTTC
.,.,TRBJ2-6,18,TRBV5-6,CASSFPRGTISGANVLTF,TGTGCCAGCAGCTTTCCCCGGGGCACTATATCTGGGGCCAACGTCCTGACTTTC
.,TRBD1,TRBJ2-3,14,TRBV27,CASRTGQGADTQYF,TGTGCCAGCAGGACGGGACAGGGGGCAGATACGCAGTATTTT
.,TRBD2,TRBJ2-1,15,TRBV28,CASSFILAAYNEQFF,TGTGCCAGCAGTTTTATCCTAGCGGCCTACAATGAGCAGTTCTTC
.,.,TRBJ2-7,12,TRBV29-1,CSARSGSGEQYF,TGCAGCGCAAGATCCGGATCGGGGGAGCAGTACTTC
.,TRBD1,TRBJ1-1,15,TRBV6-5,CASRRVNRGHREAFF,TGTGCCAGCAGGAGAGTTAACAGGGGGCATCGGGAAGCTTTCTTT
.,.,TRBJ2-5,12,TRBV29-1,CSVEVGQETQYF,TGCAGCGTTGAAGTGGGGCAAGAGACCCAGTACTTC
.,TRBD1,TRBJ2-7,13,TRBV5-1,CASRGQGAQEQYF,TGCGCCAGCAGGGGACAGGGGGCGCAAGAGCAGTACTTC
.,.,TRBJ1-1,13,TRBV15,CATSRGRNTEAFF,TGTGCCACCAGCAGAGGCCGGAACACTGAAGCTTTCTTT
.,.,TRBJ1-1,11,TRBV30,CAWSPGAGAFF,TGTGCCTGGAGTCCGGGGGCGGGAGCTTTCTTT
.,.,TRBJ2-3,13,TRBV20-1,CSAYGRGSDTQYF,TGCAGTGCCTACGGACGCGGATCGGATACGCAGTATTTT
.,.,TRBJ1-2,13,TRBV12-3/TRBV12-4,CASSLAGRDGYTF,TGTGCCAGCAGTTTAGCGGGGAGGGACGGCTACACCTTC
.,.,TRBJ1-5,16,TRBV28,CASSLGMGFGNQPQHF,TGTGCCAGCAGTTTGGGGATGGGGTTTGGCAATCAGCCCCAGCATTTT
once,.,TRBJ2-1,17,TRBV19,CASTPRIRLLAYNEQFF,TGTGCCAGTACCCCCAGGATCCGACTCTTAGCTTACAATGAGCAGTTCTTC
.,TRBD2,TRBJ2-5,14,TRBV10-3,CASLAGAKGETQYF,TGTGCCTCCTTAGCGGGGGCGAAAGGAGAGACCCAGTACTTC
.,.,TRBJ1-3,15,TRBV5-1,CASSLKGARGNTIYF,TGCGCCAGCAGCTTGAAAGGGGCCCGAGGAAACACCATATATTTT
.,.,TRBJ2-1,8,TRBV29-1,CSVEDYSF,TGCAGCGTTGAGGATTACTCGTTC
.,.,TRBJ1-1,13,TRBV3-1,CASSQGIYTEAFF,TGTGCCAGCAGCCAAGGCATCTACACTGAAGCTTTCTTT
.,TRBD2,TRBJ2-3,16,TRBV7-6,CASSPETSGRTDTQYF,TGTGCCAGCAGCCCAGAGACTAGCGGGAGAACAGATACGCAGTATTTT
.,TRBD2,TRBJ2-1,16,TRBV19,CASSSTSGLLYNEQFF,TGTGCCAGTAGTTCCACTAGCGGCCTCCTTTACAATGAGCAGTTCTTC
.,.,TRBJ1-2,13,TRBV5-4,CASSLSLTGGYTF,TGTGCCAGCAGCTTGTCTCTCACAGGGGGCTACACCTTC
once,.,TRBJ1-5,13,TRBV28,CASTVDSNQPQHF,TGTGCCAGCACGGTGGATAGCAATCAGCCCCAGCATTTT
.,TRBD2,TRBJ2-1,16,TRBV5-1,CASSNPSGSSYNEQFF,TGCGCCAGCAGCAACCCTAGCGGAAGCTCCTACAATGAGCAGTTCTTC
once,.,TRBJ2-1,12,TRBV11-2,CASSLRGYEQFF,TGTGCCAGCAGCTTAAGGGGATATGAGCAGTTCTTC
.,TRBD2,TRBJ2-1,14,TRBV20-1,CSASRAGGHNEQFF,TGCAGTGCTAGCAGAGCGGGAGGTCACAATGAGCAGTTCTTC
.,.,TRBJ1-1,15,TRBV5-1,CASSLEAGFNTEAFF,TGCGCCAGCAGCTTAGAGGCAGGGTTCAACACTGAAGCTTTCTTT
.,.,TRBJ2-1,13,TRBV18,CASSRGQGNEQFF,TGTGCCAGCTCACGGGGACAAGGCAATGAGCAGTTCTTC
once,TRBD2,TRBJ2-3,17,TRBV20-1,CSARPPSGREGTDTQYF,TGCAGTGCTAGACCCCCTAGCGGGAGGGAAGGCACAGATACGCAGTATTTT
.,.,TRBJ1-4,12,TRBV20-1,CSASGDNEKLFF,TGCAGTGCGAGTGGGGATAATGAAAAACTGTTTTTT
.,.,TRBJ2-6,13,TRBV6-2/TRBV6-3,CASSNYRANVLTF,TGTGCCAGCAGCAATTACCGGGCCAACGTCCTGACTTTC
.,.,TRBJ2-1,12,TRBV15,CATSRDGDEQFF,TGTGCCACCAGCAGAGATGGGGATGAGCAGTTCTTC
once,TRBD2,TRBJ2-5,14,TRBV5-1,CASNLAGMRETQYF,TGCGCCAGCAATCTAGCGGGAATGAGAGAGACCCAGTACTTC